This TCR beta chain was documented in a study of breast tumors, draining lymph nodes, adjacent tissues. Study-level findings and limits: The data were judged consistent with most tumor T cells coming from lymph node and expanding in tumor. Tumor TCR diversity was below lymph nodes but above nontumor tissue. Luminal-like breast cancer showed significantly greater tumor-nontumor repertoire similarity than basal-like breast cancer did.

The CDR3 is 16 amino acids. The junction had 9 bases not matched to a gene; V was cut back by 1 base and J by 7 bases. Germline V gene sequence: CDR1 MNHNS, CDR2 SASEGT. TCRdb reprocessed the multiplex PCR reads with MiXCR, giving one entry per CDR3 protein. This table holds tens of thousands of distinct CDR3 sequences, 23% found once. This clonotype has a count of ten or more. Its antigen is unknown. This chain uses TRBV6-1 with TRBJ1-4; 7 bases are a match to TRBD1. The origin of this receptor is a female donor with breast cancer. Some clones in this sample may be carry-over from other donors' samples. What was sequenced was breast tumor tissue. The CDR3 is CASSEGIGGESEKLFF. The CDR3 DNA is TGTGCCAGCAGTGAAGGTATAGGGGGCGAAAGTGAAAAACTGTTTTTT.